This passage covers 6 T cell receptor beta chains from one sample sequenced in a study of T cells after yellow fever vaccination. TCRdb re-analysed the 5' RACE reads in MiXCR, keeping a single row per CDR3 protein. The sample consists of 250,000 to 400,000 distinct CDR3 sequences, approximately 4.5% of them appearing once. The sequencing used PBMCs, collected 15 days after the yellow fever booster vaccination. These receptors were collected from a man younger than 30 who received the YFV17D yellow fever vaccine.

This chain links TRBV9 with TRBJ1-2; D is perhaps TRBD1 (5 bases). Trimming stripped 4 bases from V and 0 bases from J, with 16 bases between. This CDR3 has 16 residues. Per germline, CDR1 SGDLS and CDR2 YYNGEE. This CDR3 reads CASSPGDSPSNYGYTF. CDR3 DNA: TGTGCCAGCAGCCCAGGCGACAGCCCGTCTAACTATGGCTACACCTTC.

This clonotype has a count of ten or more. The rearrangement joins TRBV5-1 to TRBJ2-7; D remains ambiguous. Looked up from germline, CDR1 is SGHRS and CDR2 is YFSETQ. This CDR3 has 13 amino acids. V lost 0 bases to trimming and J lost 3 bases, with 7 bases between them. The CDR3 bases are TGCGCCAGCAGCTTGGCTCCAGGCTACGAGCAGTACGTC. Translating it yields CASSLAPGYEQYV.

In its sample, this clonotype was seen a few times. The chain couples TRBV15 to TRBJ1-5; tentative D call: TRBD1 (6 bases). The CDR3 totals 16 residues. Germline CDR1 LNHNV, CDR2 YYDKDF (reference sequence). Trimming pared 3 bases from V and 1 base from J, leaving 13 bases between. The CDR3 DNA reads TGTGCCACCAGCAGCTGGGACATCCAGAGCAATCAGCCCCAGCATTTT. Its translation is CATSSWDIQSNQPQHF.

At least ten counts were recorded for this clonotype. The CDR3 region is CSASTPATNYGYTF. The CDR3 nucleotides are TGCAGTGCTAGTACTCCGGCCACTAACTATGGCTACACCTTC. V is TRBV20-1 and J is TRBJ1-2; D unclear. This CDR3 has 14 residues. V shed 3 bases and J shed 0 bases, with 11 bases lying between them. From germline, CDR1 is DFQATT and CDR2 SNEGSKA (reference sequence).

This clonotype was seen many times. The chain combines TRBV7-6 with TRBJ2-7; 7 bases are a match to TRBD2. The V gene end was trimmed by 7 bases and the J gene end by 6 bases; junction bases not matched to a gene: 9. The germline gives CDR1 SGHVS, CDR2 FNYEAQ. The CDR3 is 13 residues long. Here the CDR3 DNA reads TGTGCCAGCACCCCGGCGGGGGTACGCGAGCAGTACTTC. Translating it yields CASTPAGVREQYF.

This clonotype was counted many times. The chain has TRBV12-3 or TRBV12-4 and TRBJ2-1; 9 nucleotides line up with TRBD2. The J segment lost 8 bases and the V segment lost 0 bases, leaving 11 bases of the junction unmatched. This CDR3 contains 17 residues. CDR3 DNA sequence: TGTGCCAGCAGTTTAGCGATCGCGGGGGGGCCGGTCCATGAGCAGTTCTTC. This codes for CASSLAIAGGPVHEQFF.